Shown below are 26 T cell receptor beta chains from a single sample sequenced in a study of regulatory T cells in long-lasting Graves disease. Libraries of TCR beta came from iRepertoire HTBI primers plus Arm-PCR of CDR3 regions. TCRdb re-called the multiplex PCR reads with MiXCR, one entry per CDR3 protein. The sample includes 350,000 to 450,000 distinct CDR3 sequences, under 15% of them seen just once. As to time point: newly diagnosed GD, antithyroid drugs for less than 3 months. The TCR library used RNA extracted from PBMCs. Another study also made use of these data, one on T cells in Graves' hyperthyroidism and ophthalmopathy.

This material consisted of peripheral blood mononuclear cells (PBMCs), taken at new diagnosis, from a patient treated with antithyroid drugs. These receptors all stem from a woman aged 30 to 39 with Graves disease.

This clonotype was seen repeatedly, ten times or more. The rearrangement uses TRBV5-1 and TRBJ2-5; a possible D gene is TRBD2 (5 bases). V dropped 2 bases and J dropped 5 bases, with 7 bases sitting between them. Germline V gene data show CDR1 as SGHRS and CDR2 as YFSETQ. The length of the CDR3 is 12 residues. The CDR3 nucleotides are TGCGCCAGCAGCTTCGGGGTGGAGACCCAGTACTTC. It translates to CASSFGVETQYF.

This clonotype was recorded once. The chain joins TRBV20-1 to TRBJ2-2; TRBD2 matches at 8 bases. V dropped 3 bases and J dropped 5; count of bases not matched to a gene: 2. Germline assignment: CDR1 DFQATT and CDR2 SNEGSKA (reference sequence). The CDR3 covers 13 residues. This CDR3 is CSASGRDTGELFF. The CDR3 bases are TGCAGTGCTAGCGGGAGGGATACCGGGGAGCTGTTTTTT.

In its sample, this clonotype was seen a few times. The chain links TRBV19 to TRBJ1-1; 8 bases map to TRBD1. The CDR3 has 15 residues. V lost 9 bases and J lost 0; bases outside the gene matches: 9. The germline V gene encodes CDR1 LNHDA and CDR2 SQIVND (reference sequence). CDR3 region: CASRKGDRMNTEAFF. Written as DNA, the CDR3 is TGTGCCAGCCGCAAGGGGGACAGGATGAACACTGAAGCTTTCTTT. The full variable domain, in which reference TRBV19 and TRBJ1-1 provide the parts outside the CDR3, is DGGITQSPKYLFRKEGQNVTLSCEQNLNHDAMYWYRQDPGQGLRLIYYSQIVNDFQKGDIAEGYSVSREKKESFPLTVTSAQKNPTAFYLCASRKGDRMNTEAFFGQGTRLTVV.

This clonotype was seen ten or more times. V and J are TRBV6-1 and TRBJ1-5; D is ambiguous. The germline V gene encodes CDR1 MNHNS and CDR2 SASEGT. The CDR3 has 18 residues. V gave up 7 bases and J gave up 0 bases, with 22 bases separating them. The CDR3 reads CASTSRVGRPISNQPQHF. In DNA form, the CDR3 reads TGTGCCAGCACCTCAAGGGTCGGCAGACCGATTAGCAATCAGCCCCAGCATTTT.

This clonotype was seen many times. The chain carries TRBV12-3 or TRBV12-4 and TRBJ2-3, with D perhaps TRBD1 (7 bases). The length of the CDR3 is 14 residues. V was shortened by 3 bases and J by 6 bases, with 13 bases between the two germline ends. The CDR3 is CASSLAGGWDTQYF. CDR3 DNA: TGTGCCAGCAGTTTGGCAGGGGGGTGGGATACGCAGTATTTT.

Points on this clonotype: With only one base between it and a far larger clone, this is likely a read error. The gene calls are TRBV11-3 and TRBJ2-1; D gene ambiguous. Deletions cut 5 bases from V and 10 bases from J, with 9 bases between. Germline V CDR1 and CDR2: SGHNT, YENEEA. The CDR3 is 11 residues long. The CDR3 coding sequence is TGTGCCAGCAGCACCTCCTACGAGCAGTTCTTC. As protein: CASSTSYEQFF.

Comment on this clonotype: As the CDR3 is not closed by the conserved phenylalanine or tryptophan, this likely results from a read error. The CDR3 spells CASRAGPGNSYNEQFL. In nucleotides, the CDR3 is TGTGCCAGCCGCGCGGGGCCTGGTAACTCCTACAATGAGCAGTTCCTC. V and J are TRBV7-8 and TRBJ2-1, with a tentative D call TRBD2 (6 bases). The V gene's germline CDR1 is SGHVS and CDR2 FQNEAQ. CDR3 length equals 16 residues. The V and J ends lost 8 bases and 0 bases respectively, with 17 bases between them.

This clonotype was found many times. The chain joins TRBV12-3 or TRBV12-4 to TRBJ2-3; tentative D call: TRBD2 (6 bases). The CDR3 loop spans 18 amino acids. Deletions cut 6 bases from V and 4 bases from J, with 26 bases between. The CDR3 bases are TGTGCCAGCAGCTCCCGCCTGCGGAACGGGAGAGGGGCAGATACGCAGTATTTT. Residues: CASSSRLRNGRGADTQYF.

This clonotype has just a few counts. This chain joins TRBV29-1 and TRBJ1-1; unclear D gene. V lost 7 bases and J 4 bases, leaving 16 bases between the germline ends. Germline lookup yields CDR1 SQVTM and CDR2 ANQGSEA. This CDR3 is 13 amino acids long. CDR3 DNA sequence: TGCAGCGGTACCCCTATGGGGTCCACTGAAGCTTTCTTT. Translated, it gives CSGTPMGSTEAFF.

At least ten counts were recorded for this clonotype. The chain recombines TRBV10-3 with TRBJ1-1; a weak D match, TRBD1 (6 bases). V was clipped by 8 bases and J by 2 bases, with 15 bases between them. This CDR3 is 14 amino acids long. Germline V lookup: CDR1 ENHRY, CDR2 SYGVKD. CDR3 in DNA: TGTGCCATCGGGTCGGGGGCGAGTAACACTGAAGCTTTCTTT. Translating it yields CAIGSGASNTEAFF.

This clonotype was seen many times. The chain combines TRBV5-1 with TRBJ1-6; 10 nucleotides agree with TRBD1. The germline V gene encodes CDR1 SGHRS and CDR2 YFSETQ. V lost 4 bases and J lost 11; bases outside the gene matches: 6. CDR3 length: 14 amino acids. The CDR3 protein is CASSQGQGNPPLHF. The CDR3 coding sequence is TGCGCCAGCAGCCAGGGACAGGGGAACCCACCCCTCCACTTT.

The rearrangement uses TRBV29-1 and TRBJ1-2, with 10 bases aligning to TRBD1. With V trimmed by 5 bases and J by 1 base, 4 bases remained unmatched. Germline values: CDR1 SQVTM, CDR2 ANQGSEA. This CDR3 comprises 14 residues. The chain's CDR3 is CSVTTGGHNYGYTF. DNA of the CDR3: TGCAGCGTTACGACAGGGGGCCATAACTATGGCTACACCTTC.

This clonotype has only a few counts. This chain links TRBV25-1 with TRBJ1-2; D is perhaps TRBD1 (5 bases). The CDR3 sequence is 12 residues long. The V gene lost 6 bases and the J gene lost 2 bases, with 7 bases spanning the gap. From germline, CDR1 is MGHDK and CDR2 SYGVNS. In DNA, the CDR3 is TGTGCCAGCAGGCGACAGAACTATGGCTACACCTTC. This codes for CASRRQNYGYTF.

V and J are TRBV5-1 and TRBJ1-2; D might be TRBD1 (6 bases). The CDR3 loop spans 16 amino acids. Between the trimmed V and J ends, which lost 7 bases and 3 bases, there was a span of 22 bases. The germline gives CDR1 SGHRS, CDR2 YFSETQ. CDR3 nucleotide sequence: TGCGCCAGCCGCTCAATGGGGCAGGGGAGCTACTATGGCTACACCTTC. Its protein is CASRSMGQGSYYGYTF.

This clonotype was seen at least ten times. The chain joins TRBV20-1 to TRBJ1-2; D gene ambiguous. Trimming pared 1 base from V and 4 bases from J, leaving 16 bases between. Germline V gene data show CDR1 as DFQATT and CDR2 as SNEGSKA (reference sequence). The CDR3 runs 15 residues. CDR3 region: CSARAQRARGYGYTF. CDR3 sequence (DNA): TGCAGTGCTAGAGCCCAAAGGGCCCGGGGCTATGGCTACACCTTC.

This clonotype was counted a single time. This chain uses TRBV7-9 with TRBJ2-2; D call uncertain. CDR1 is SEHNR and CDR2 is FQNEAQ in the germline V gene (reference sequence). CDR3 length: 13 amino acids. V lost 2 bases and J lost 5, with 6 bases in between. As DNA, the CDR3 is TGTGCCAGCAGCTTACAGTCAACCGGGGAGCTGTTTTTT. Protein: CASSLQSTGELFF.

The chain uses TRBV9 and TRBJ2-7; D is perhaps TRBD1 (6 bases). The CDR3 totals 14 residues. The V gene's germline CDR1 is SGDLS and CDR2 YYNGEE. The germline V and J ends were trimmed by 0 bases and 3 bases, with 10 bases remaining between them. CDR3 region: CASSVDQGYYEQYF. The CDR3 region has the DNA TGTGCCAGCAGCGTAGATCAGGGGTACTACGAGCAGTACTTC.

This clonotype was observed at least ten times. The chain employs TRBV12-3 or TRBV12-4 and TRBJ2-7, with 8 bases identical to TRBD1. This CDR3 comprises 14 residues. V shed 2 bases and J 4 bases; nucleotides not matched to a gene: 4. The CDR3 region has the DNA TGTGCCAGCAGTTTACAGGGGGCGCGGTACGAGCAGTACTTC. Translating gives CASSLQGARYEQYF.

This clonotype came up many times. V usage is TRBV6-1 and J usage is TRBJ2-5; 7 positions agree with TRBD1. The germline gives CDR1 MNHNS, CDR2 SASEGT. Trimming at V came to 2 bases and at J to 1 base, leaving 7 bases not matched to a gene. CDR3 length: 16 residues. Here the CDR3 DNA reads TGTGCCAGCAGTGAATATGTGGCAGGGGGCCAAGAGACCCAGTACTTC. This encodes CASSEYVAGGQETQYF.

The rearrangement links TRBV5-1 to TRBJ2-7; D might be TRBD1 (5 bases). The V end was cut by 0 bases, the J end by 3 bases, with 10 bases between. This CDR3 comprises 14 residues. CDR1 is SGHRS, CDR2 YFSETQ, per germline. The CDR3 bases are TGCGCCAGCAGCTTGGGATCCAGGGACTACGAGCAGTACTTC. As protein: CASSLGSRDYEQYF.

This clonotype was detected a few times. The V call is TRBV18, the J call TRBJ2-1; 8 bases match TRBD2. Trimming took 4 bases from V and 4 from J; bases not matched to a gene: 12. The CDR3 spans 17 residues. The germline gives CDR1 KGHSH, CDR2 LQKENI. CDR3 DNA: TGTGCCAGCTCACTCAATAGCGGGGCCTTTAGTTACAATGAGCAGTTCTTC. Translated, it gives CASSLNSGAFSYNEQFF.

The genes are TRBV9 and TRBJ2-3; 8 nucleotides align to TRBD2. V gave up 4 bases and J gave up 5 bases; unmatched junction bases: 15. This CDR3 region has 17 residues. From germline, CDR1 is SGDLS and CDR2 YYNGEE. The CDR3 region is CASSPSLEREIVDTQYF. The CDR3 DNA reads as TGTGCCAGCAGCCCCTCACTTGAGCGGGAGATTGTAGATACGCAGTATTTT.

This clonotype was seen ten or more times. An end of the junction does not agree with germline; a read error may underlie this. This chain connects TRBV7-6 to TRBJ2-7; the D gene is possibly TRBD2 (5 bases). The V gene's germline CDR1 is SGHVS and CDR2 FNYEAQ. CDR3 length: 16 residues. The CDR3 coding sequence is TGTGCCAGCGGCTTAGTCCCTGCGGGTAGCGCGGAAGAGCAGTACTTC. Protein product: CASGLVPAGSAEEQYF.

This clonotype was seen only a few times. The rearrangement joins TRBV11-2 to TRBJ2-2, with D perhaps matching TRBD1 (6 bases). The CDR3 is 13 amino acids. V dropped 7 bases and J dropped 6 bases, with 12 bases sitting between them. The germline V gene has CDR1 SGHAT and CDR2 FQNNGV. The CDR3 spells CASKQGSAGELFF. In nucleotides, the CDR3 is TGTGCCAGCAAACAGGGATCCGCCGGGGAGCTGTTTTTT.

The V and J genes are TRBV12-3 or TRBV12-4 and TRBJ2-1, with 8 nucleotides matching TRBD2. The V and J ends lost 2 bases and 3 bases, in that order; junction bases with no gene match: 6. The CDR3 contains 16 residues. CDR3 loop: CASSLSGSGVYNEQFF. The CDR3 DNA sequence: TGTGCCAGCAGTTTATCGGGTAGCGGGGTCTACAATGAGCAGTTCTTC.

This clonotype was counted between two and nine times. CDR3: CASSSYVFGSGELFF. The CDR3 bases are TGTGCCAGCAGCTCCTACGTGTTTGGGTCCGGGGAGCTGTTTTTT. The chain carries TRBV7-8 and TRBJ2-2; D not certain. The CDR3 is 15 residues long. V was pared by 4 bases and J by 6 bases, with 15 bases between. The germline V gene encodes CDR1 SGHVS and CDR2 FQNEAQ.